The 5 T cell receptor beta chains in this list originate from one sample, sequenced in a study of blood T cells in healthy people across ages. Primed by a sample-barcoded 5' primer and a J-beta primer mix, a second PCR proceeded for about 7 to 12 cycles. TCRdb ran MiXCR on the 5' RACE reads and lists one entry per CDR3 protein. This repertoire shows 1.5 million to 2 million distinct CDR3 sequences, about 30% found once; its top ten account for over 7%. The source material was blood. These receptors were obtained from a woman aged 25 to 39 in good health.

This clonotype was recorded at least ten times. The genes are TRBV5-1 and TRBJ2-3, with TRBD2 matching 15 bases. This CDR3 spans 17 amino acids. Germline lookup yields CDR1 SGHRS and CDR2 YFSETQ. After removal of 5 bases from V and 5 bases from J, the junction contained 9 bases not matched to a gene. This CDR3 reads CASRSPGLAGGGDTQYF. For the CDR3, the DNA is TGCGCCAGCAGGTCGCCGGGACTAGCGGGGGGAGGAGATACGCAGTATTTT.

V is TRBV2 and J is TRBJ1-2; 9 bases map to TRBD1. The trim removed 6 bases at V and 4 bases at J, leaving 3 bases unmatched. Germline CDR1 is SNHLY and CDR2 is FYNNEI. The CDR3 has 13 amino acids. Here the CDR3 reads CASRDRGIYGYTF. The CDR3 region has the DNA TGTGCCAGCAGGGACAGGGGCATCTATGGCTACACCTTC.

This clonotype was counted between two and nine times. This chain uses TRBV7-8 with TRBJ2-3; D remains unclear. The CDR3 length is 14 residues. V was clipped by 5 bases and J by 2 bases, with 11 bases between them. Germline CDR1 SGHVS, CDR2 FQNEAQ. CDR3 sequence reads: CASSTDAATDTQYF. CDR3 nucleotide sequence: TGTGCCAGCAGCACGGACGCCGCCACAGATACGCAGTATTTT.

This chain joins TRBV4-1 and TRBJ2-7; TRBD2 is a possible D gene (7 bases). V was cut by 2 bases and J by 2 bases, with 25 bases left in between. This CDR3 is 19 amino acids long. The germline V gene encodes CDR1 MGHRA and CDR2 YSYEKL. The CDR3 spells CASSQPEGGIGISPYEQYF. CDR3 coding DNA: TGCGCCAGCAGCCAACCCGAGGGGGGGATAGGGATCAGTCCCTACGAGCAGTACTTC.

This clonotype was found a few times. The chain combines TRBV6-5 with TRBJ1-6; no firm D call. This CDR3 spans 13 amino acids. V gave up 8 bases and J gave up 9 bases, with 14 bases separating them. CDR1 is MNHEY, CDR2 SVGAGI, per germline. The CDR3 here is CASGRGGGSPLHF. The CDR3 DNA reads TGTGCCAGCGGCCGGGGAGGTGGTTCACCCCTCCACTTT.